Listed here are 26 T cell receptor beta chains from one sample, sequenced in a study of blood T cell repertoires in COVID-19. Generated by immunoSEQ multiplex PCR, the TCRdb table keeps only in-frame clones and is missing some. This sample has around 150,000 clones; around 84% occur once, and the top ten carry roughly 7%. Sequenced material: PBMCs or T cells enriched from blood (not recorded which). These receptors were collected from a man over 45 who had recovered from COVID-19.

In DNA, the CDR3 is TGTGCCAGCACCGATCGGGTCCAAACCACCGGGGAGCTGTTTTTT. Residues: CASTDRVQTTGELFF. This chain uses TRBV27 with TRBJ2-2; unclear D gene. The germline V gene has CDR1 MNHEY and CDR2 SMNVEV (reference sequence). Trimming removed 7 bases at V and 4 bases at J, with 16 bases between. This CDR3 is 15 amino acids long.

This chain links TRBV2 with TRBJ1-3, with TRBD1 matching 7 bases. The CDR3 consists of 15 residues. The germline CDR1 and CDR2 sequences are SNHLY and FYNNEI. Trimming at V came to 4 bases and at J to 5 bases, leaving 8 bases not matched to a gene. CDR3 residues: CASSVGAGGRNTIYF. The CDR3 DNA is TGTGCCAGCAGTGTTGGGGCAGGGGGGCGAAACACCATATATTTT. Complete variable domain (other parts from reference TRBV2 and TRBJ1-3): EPEVTQTPSHQVTQMGQEVILRCVPISNHLYFYWYRQILGQKVEFLVSFYNNEISEKSEIFDDQFSVERPDGSNFTLKIRSTKLEDSAMYFCASSVGAGGRNTIYFGEGSWLTVV.

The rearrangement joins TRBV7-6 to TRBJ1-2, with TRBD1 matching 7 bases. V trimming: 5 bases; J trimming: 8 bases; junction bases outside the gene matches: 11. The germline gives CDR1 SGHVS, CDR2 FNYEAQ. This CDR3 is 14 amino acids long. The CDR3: CASSATTGKAGYTF. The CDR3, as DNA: TGTGCCAGCAGCGCGACGACAGGGAAGGCGGGCTACACCTTC.

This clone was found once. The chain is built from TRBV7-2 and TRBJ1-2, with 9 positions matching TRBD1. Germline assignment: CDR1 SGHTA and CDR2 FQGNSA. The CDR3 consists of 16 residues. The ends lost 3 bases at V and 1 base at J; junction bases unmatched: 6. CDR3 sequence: CASSLGQGGGNYGYTF. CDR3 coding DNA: TGTGCCAGCAGCTTGGGACAGGGAGGTGGTAACTATGGCTACACCTTC.

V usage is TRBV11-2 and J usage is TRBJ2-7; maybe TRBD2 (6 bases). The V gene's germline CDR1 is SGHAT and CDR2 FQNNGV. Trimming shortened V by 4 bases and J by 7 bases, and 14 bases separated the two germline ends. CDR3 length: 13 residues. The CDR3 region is CASSSSGAGEQYF. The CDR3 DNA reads TGTGCCAGCAGCTCCAGCGGCGCGGGGGAGCAGTACTTC.

Here the CDR3 DNA reads TGTGCCAGCAGCGTAGATCACAGCTCCTACGAGCAGTACTTC. This codes for CASSVDHSSYEQYF. The rearrangement joins TRBV9 to TRBJ2-7; D call uncertain. V dropped 0 bases and J dropped 0 bases, with 7 bases sitting between them. The CDR3 runs to 14 residues. Germline values: CDR1 SGDLS, CDR2 YYNGEE.

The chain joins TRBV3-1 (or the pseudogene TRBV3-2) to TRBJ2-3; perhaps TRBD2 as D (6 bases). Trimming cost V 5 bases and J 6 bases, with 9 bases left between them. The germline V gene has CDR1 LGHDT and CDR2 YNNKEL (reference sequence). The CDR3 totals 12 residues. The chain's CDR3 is CASSGGSDTQYF. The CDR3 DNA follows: TGTGCCAGCAGCGGGGGGTCCGATACGCAGTATTTT.

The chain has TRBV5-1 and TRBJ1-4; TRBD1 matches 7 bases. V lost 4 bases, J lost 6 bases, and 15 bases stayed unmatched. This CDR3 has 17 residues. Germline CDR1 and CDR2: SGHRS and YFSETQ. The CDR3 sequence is CASSPLHRGRGDEKLFF. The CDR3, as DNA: TGCGCCAGCAGCCCGTTACACAGGGGAAGGGGTGATGAAAAACTGTTTTTT.

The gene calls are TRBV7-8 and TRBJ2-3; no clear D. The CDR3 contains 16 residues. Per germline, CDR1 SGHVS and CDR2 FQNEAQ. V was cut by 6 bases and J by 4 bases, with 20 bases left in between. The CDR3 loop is CASRRELPFEADTQYF. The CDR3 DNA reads TGTGCCAGCAGACGCGAGTTACCCTTCGAAGCAGATACGCAGTATTTT.

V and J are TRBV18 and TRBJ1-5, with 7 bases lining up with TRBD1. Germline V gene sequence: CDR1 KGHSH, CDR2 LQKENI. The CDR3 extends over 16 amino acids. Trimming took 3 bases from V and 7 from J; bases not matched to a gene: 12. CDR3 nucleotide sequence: TGTGCCAGCTCACCCCGGACAGGTGGACTCGGGCAGCCCCAGCATTTT. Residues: CASSPRTGGLGQPQHF.

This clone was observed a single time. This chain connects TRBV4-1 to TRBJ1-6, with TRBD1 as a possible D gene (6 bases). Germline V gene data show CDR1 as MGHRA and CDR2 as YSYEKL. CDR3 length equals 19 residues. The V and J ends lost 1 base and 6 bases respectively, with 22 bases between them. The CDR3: CASSQVPQGRQGINSPLHF. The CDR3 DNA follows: TGCGCCAGCAGCCAAGTGCCCCAGGGGCGGCAAGGTATTAATTCACCCCTCCACTTT.

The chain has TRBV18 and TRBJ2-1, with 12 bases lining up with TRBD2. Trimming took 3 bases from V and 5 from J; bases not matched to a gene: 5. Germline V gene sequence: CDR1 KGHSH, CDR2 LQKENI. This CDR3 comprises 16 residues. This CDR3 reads CASSPRTSGANNEQFF. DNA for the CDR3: TGTGCCAGCTCACCCCGGACTAGCGGGGCCAACAATGAGCAGTTCTTC.

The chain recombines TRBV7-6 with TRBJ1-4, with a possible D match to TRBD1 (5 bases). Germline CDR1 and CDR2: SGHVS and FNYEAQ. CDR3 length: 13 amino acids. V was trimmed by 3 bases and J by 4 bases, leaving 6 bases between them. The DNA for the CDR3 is TGTGCCAGCAGCTTGACAGTTAATGAAAAACTGTTTTTT. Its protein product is CASSLTVNEKLFF.

The CDR3 here is CASSRGVGGYTF. The CDR3 DNA is TGTGCCAGCAGTCGGGGGGTAGGGGGCTACACCTTC. The chain has TRBV12-3 or TRBV12-4 and TRBJ1-2, with D possibly matching TRBD1 (5 bases). V was pared by 5 bases and J by 8 bases, with 12 bases between. The CDR3 has 12 amino acids.

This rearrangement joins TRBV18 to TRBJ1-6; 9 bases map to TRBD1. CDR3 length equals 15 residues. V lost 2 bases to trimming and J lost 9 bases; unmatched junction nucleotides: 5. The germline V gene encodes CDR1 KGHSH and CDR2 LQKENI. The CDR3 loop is CASSPTDRGSSPLHF. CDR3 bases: TGTGCCAGCTCACCAACGGACAGGGGAAGTTCACCCCTCCACTTT.

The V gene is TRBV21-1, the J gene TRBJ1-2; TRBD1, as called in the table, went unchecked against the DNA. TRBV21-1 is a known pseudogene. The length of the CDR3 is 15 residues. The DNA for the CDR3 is TGTGCCAGCAGCAATCGACAGGGGGCCGGTTATGGCTACACCTTC. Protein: CASSNRQGAGYGYTF.

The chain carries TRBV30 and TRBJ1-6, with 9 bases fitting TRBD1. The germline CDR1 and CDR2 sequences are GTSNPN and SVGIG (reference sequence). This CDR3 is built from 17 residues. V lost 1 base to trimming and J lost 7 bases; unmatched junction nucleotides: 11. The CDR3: CAWSAMDRGSRNSPLHF. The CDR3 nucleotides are TGTGCCTGGAGTGCGATGGACAGGGGTAGTAGGAATTCACCCCTCCACTTT.

For the CDR3, the DNA is TGTGCCAGAAGCTTACAGAAACAAGCCTACGAGCAGTACTTC. This codes for CARSLQKQAYEQYF. The gene calls are TRBV5-3 and TRBJ2-7; D not resolved. TRBV5-3 is reported as an ORF; its role is uncertain. V gave up 2 bases and J gave up 2 bases, with 11 bases separating them. CDR3 size: 14 residues.

CDR3 sequence (DNA): TGTGCCAGCTGCCAGCGGGGGGCGGATGAGCAGTTCTTC. Protein: CASCQRGADEQFF. The gene calls are TRBV5-4 and TRBJ2-1; 9 bases map to TRBD2. V gave up 7 bases and J gave up 8 bases; unmatched junction bases: 7. The CDR3 is made up of 13 amino acids. CDR1 is SGHNT and CDR2 is YYREEE in the germline V gene (reference sequence).

In nucleotides, the CDR3 is TGTGCCAGCAGCACAGGGGCCGGGCTTAATGAAAAACTGTTTTTT. Its protein is CASSTGAGLNEKLFF. The V call is TRBV6-5, the J call TRBJ1-4, with 7 bases fitting TRBD1. Germline V CDR1 and CDR2: MNHEY, SVGAGI. The CDR3 covers 15 residues. V shed 6 bases and J 4 bases; nucleotides not matched to a gene: 8.

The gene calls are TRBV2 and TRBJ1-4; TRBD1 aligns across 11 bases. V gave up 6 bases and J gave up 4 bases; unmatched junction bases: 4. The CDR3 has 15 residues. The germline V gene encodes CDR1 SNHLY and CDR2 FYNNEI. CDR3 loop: CASRDRGQVNEKLFF. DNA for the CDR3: TGTGCCAGCAGGGACAGGGGGCAGGTTAATGAAAAACTGTTTTTT. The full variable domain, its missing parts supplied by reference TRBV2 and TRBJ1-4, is EPEVTQTPSHQVTQMGQEVILRCVPISNHLYFYWYRQILGQKVEFLVSFYNNEISEKSEIFDDQFSVERPDGSNFTLKIRSTKLEDSAMYFCASRDRGQVNEKLFFGSGTQLSVL.

CDR3 loop: CASSGEGTEAFF. CDR3 in DNA: TGTGCCAGCAGCGGGGAGGGCACTGAAGCTTTCTTT. This sequence joins TRBV25-1 and TRBJ1-1; D uncertain. The CDR3 has 12 residues. CDR1 is MGHDK and CDR2 is SYGVNS in the germline V gene. Trimming cost V 6 bases and J 4 bases, with 9 bases left between them.

This chain's CDR3 is CASSQEVETRGGNEQFF. The CDR3 DNA reads TGTGCCAGCAGCCAAGAAGTGGAGACTAGGGGGGGTAATGAGCAGTTCTTC. The chain is built from TRBV3-1 (or the pseudogene TRBV3-2) and TRBJ2-1; maybe TRBD2 (7 bases). The V and J ends lost 0 bases and 7 bases respectively, with 19 bases between them. CDR1 is LGHDT and CDR2 is YNNKEL in the germline V gene (reference sequence). The CDR3 length is 17 residues.

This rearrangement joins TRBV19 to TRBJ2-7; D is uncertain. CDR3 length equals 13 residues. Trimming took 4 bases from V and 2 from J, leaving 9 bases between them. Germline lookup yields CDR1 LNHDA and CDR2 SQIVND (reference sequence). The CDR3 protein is CASSTQHTYEQYF. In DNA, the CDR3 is TGTGCCAGTAGTACCCAACACACCTACGAGCAGTACTTC.

Here the CDR3 DNA reads TGTGCCAGCAGCCGAGGGACAGGGGGCTATGGCTACACCTTC. Its protein product is CASSRGTGGYGYTF. This rearrangement joins TRBV6-5 to TRBJ1-2; 11 bases fit TRBD1. The germline CDR1 and CDR2 sequences are MNHEY and SVGAGI. Trimming at V came to 6 bases and at J to 4 bases, leaving 4 bases not matched to a gene. The CDR3 contains 14 residues.

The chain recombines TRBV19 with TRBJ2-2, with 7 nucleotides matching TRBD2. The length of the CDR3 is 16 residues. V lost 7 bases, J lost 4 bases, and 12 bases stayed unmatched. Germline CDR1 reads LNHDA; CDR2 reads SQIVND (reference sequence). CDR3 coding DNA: TGTGCCAGTAACGATCGGCGGGGGTTTAGCACCGGGGAGCTGTTTTTT. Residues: CASNDRRGFSTGELFF.